The present T cell receptor (beta chain) was sequenced within a study of blood T cell repertoires in COVID-19. Study-level background: The United States, Italy and Spain supplied acute and convalescent COVID-19 samples.

Participants, 18 to 89 years old, spanned approximately 25 US areas. This clone was counted a few times. V lost 6 bases, J lost 4 bases, and 14 bases lay in between. The CDR3 length is 14 residues. Germline CDR1 and CDR2: SGDLS and YYNGEE. Source study methods: For nucleated cells, counts were estimated from reference gene primer amplification. TCRdb's table, derived via immunoSEQ multiplex PCR, lists solely in-frame clones and lacks some. V and J calls and clone size come straight from that table; D and trimming were deduced from the DNA. Altogether 300,000 to 500,000 clones are present, around 87% being singletons, with the ten largest covering roughly 0.97%.

V is TRBV9 and J is TRBJ2-1; D is perhaps TRBD1 (5 bases). This clonotype was obtained from a woman aged 30 to 39 with acute COVID-19. Sequenced sample: PBMCs or T cells enriched from blood (not recorded which). The CDR3 here is CASTPGKWYNEQFF. CDR3 nucleotide sequence: TGTGCCAGCACCCCAGGGAAGTGGTACAATGAGCAGTTCTTC.